The clone carrying this T cell receptor (beta chain) has just a few counts. The antigen is not known. Germline V gene data show CDR1 as SNHLY and CDR2 as FYNNEI. The V gene end was trimmed by 6 bases and the J gene end by 6 bases; junction bases not matched to a gene: 8. The CDR3 runs to 15 residues. This record comes from a study of molecular identifiers for immune sequencing clone quantification. Using its own MiXCR run on the PCR reads, TCRdb lists one record per CDR3 protein. Of about 10,000 distinct CDR3 sequences in the sample, around 23% are singletons; the top ten hold more than 1.4%. Study-wide results and limits: Effector cells had over 99% of their molecules in clones above 20 RNA copies, while naive cells had under 1%.

This chain joins TRBV2 and TRBJ2-1; 10 bases fit TRBD1. The sample was naive CD8+ T cells from blood, with Jurkat cell RNA spiked in. Noted subset: FACS-sorted CD8+CD4-CCR7+CD45RA+ naive T cells. This clonotype originated in a human donor in good health. Some libraries in this study had Jurkat cell RNA spiked in. CDR3 coding DNA: TGTGCCAGCAGACCCGGGACAGGGGTAGGCAATGAGCAGTTCTTC. Translated: CASRPGTGVGNEQFF.